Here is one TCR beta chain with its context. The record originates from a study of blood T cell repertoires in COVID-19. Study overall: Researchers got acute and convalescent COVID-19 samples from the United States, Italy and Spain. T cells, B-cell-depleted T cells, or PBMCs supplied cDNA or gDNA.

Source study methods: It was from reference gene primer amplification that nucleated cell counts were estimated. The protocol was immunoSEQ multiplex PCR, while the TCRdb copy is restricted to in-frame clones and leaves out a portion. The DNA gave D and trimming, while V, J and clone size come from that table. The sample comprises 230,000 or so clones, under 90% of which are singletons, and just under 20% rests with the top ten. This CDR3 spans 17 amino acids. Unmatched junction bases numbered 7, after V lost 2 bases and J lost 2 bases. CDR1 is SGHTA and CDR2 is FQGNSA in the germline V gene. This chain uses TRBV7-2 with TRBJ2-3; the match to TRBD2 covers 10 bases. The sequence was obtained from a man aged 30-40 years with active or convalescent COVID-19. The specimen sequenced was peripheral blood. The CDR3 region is CASSLPGLAVSTDTQYF. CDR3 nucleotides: TGTGCCAGCAGCTTACCCGGACTAGCGGTATCCACAGATACGCAGTATTTT.